This T cell receptor beta chain was obtained from a study of blood T cell repertoires in COVID-19. The germline V gene encodes CDR1 LNHNV and CDR2 YYDKDF (reference sequence). The CDR3 length is 15 residues. Trimming shortened V by 3 bases and J by 6 bases, and 17 bases separated the two germline ends. Original methodology: Reference gene primer amplification gave estimated nucleated cell counts. Only in-frame clones appear in the TCRdb table, and some are missing; sequencing was by immunoSEQ multiplex PCR. That table furnishes V, J and clone size, whereas the DNA furnished D and trimming. This repertoire shows tens of thousands of clones, just under 85% found once; its top ten account for approximately 35%.

The receptor comes from a man between 65 and 85 years old with acute or convalescent COVID-19. The genes are TRBV15 and TRBJ1-2, with D possibly matching TRBD1 (6 bases). Material for sequencing was peripheral blood. CDR3 bases: TGTGCCACCAGCAGCGGGCCGCCCAGGGGAGATGGCTACACCTTC. Amino acids: CATSSGPPRGDGYTF.